A selection of T cell receptor beta chains follows, all from one sample in a study of T cells in Graves' hyperthyroidism and ophthalmopathy. MiXCR, applied by TCRdb to the multiplex PCR reads, yields one record per CDR3 protein. The table includes fewer than 450,000 distinct CDR3 sequences, about 15% detected once. Sequenced material: blood. The receptors here all came from a woman under 40 with Graves' hyperthyroidism that later progressed to Graves' ophthalmopathy. The CDR3 runs from the conserved cysteine through the conserved F or W. D genes are given only for firm matches. Size values are once, few and many counts, or a class for expanded clones, and some rows have none.

D gene: NA
J gene: TRBJ2-7
V gene: TRBV7-8
clone size: many
CDR3 protein: CASSQTRLTWREQYF
CDR3 DNA: TGTGCCAGCAGCCAAACGAGGTTGACCTGGCGCGAGCAGTACTTC

D gene: NA
J gene: TRBJ1-5
V gene: TRBV7-9
clone size: NA
CDR3 protein: CASSPRGHSNQPQHF
CDR3 DNA: TGTGCCAGCAGCCCCAGGGGTCATAGCAATCAGCCCCAGCATTTT

D gene: NA
J gene: TRBJ1-5
V gene: TRBV6-2/TRBV6-3
clone size: many
CDR3 protein: CASSPRWDYSNQPQHF
CDR3 DNA: TGTGCCAGCAGCCCCCGGTGGGATTATAGCAATCAGCCCCAGCATTTT

D gene: TRBD1
J gene: TRBJ1-2
V gene: TRBV2
clone size: many
CDR3 protein: CASPRQGPSHNYGYTF
CDR3 DNA: TGTGCCAGCCCACGACAGGGACCTTCCCATAACTATGGCTACACCTTC

D gene: TRBD2
J gene: TRBJ2-7
V gene: TRBV28
clone size: many
CDR3 protein: CASSDLGTSVPEQYF
CDR3 DNA: TGTGCCAGCAGTGACCTCGGGACTAGCGTTCCCGAGCAGTACTTC

D gene: NA
J gene: TRBJ2-7
V gene: TRBV27
clone size: many
CDR3 protein: CASSLTIWSSSYEQYF
CDR3 DNA: TGTGCCAGCAGTTTAACTATATGGAGCTCCTCCTACGAGCAGTACTTC

D gene: TRBD1
J gene: TRBJ1-2
V gene: TRBV29-1
clone size: many
CDR3 protein: CSVVKTGGYGYTF
CDR3 DNA: TGCAGCGTTGTAAAGACAGGGGGCTATGGCTACACCTTC

D gene: NA
J gene: TRBJ2-3
V gene: TRBV27
clone size: many
CDR3 protein: CASSLPRADTQYF
CDR3 DNA: TGTGCCAGCAGTTTACCGAGAGCAGATACGCAGTATTTT

D gene: TRBD1
J gene: TRBJ1-2
V gene: TRBV7-9
clone size: many
CDR3 protein: CASFETGGESGGYTF
CDR3 DNA: TGTGCCAGCTTCGAGACAGGGGGCGAGTCTGGTGGCTACACCTTC

D gene: NA
J gene: TRBJ2-7
V gene: TRBV3-1
clone size: many
CDR3 protein: CASSQGLAYEQYF
CDR3 DNA: TGTGCCAGCAGCCAAGGGCTAGCCTACGAGCAGTACTTC

D gene: TRBD2
J gene: TRBJ2-7
V gene: TRBV5-1
clone size: few
CDR3 protein: CASSLYSGGVYEQYF
CDR3 DNA: TGCGCCAGCAGCTTGTATAGCGGGGGAGTTTACGAGCAGTACTTC

D gene: NA
J gene: TRBJ1-4
V gene: TRBV29-1
clone size: many
CDR3 protein: CSVGVRVGEKLFF
CDR3 DNA: TGCAGCGTTGGAGTTAGGGTGGGAGAAAAACTGTTTTTT

D gene: TRBD2
J gene: TRBJ2-1
V gene: TRBV20-1
clone size: NA
CDR3 protein: CSAIRAGVNNEQFF
CDR3 DNA: TGCAGTGCTATAAGGGCGGGAGTGAATAATGAGCAGTTCTTC

D gene: NA
J gene: TRBJ1-5
V gene: TRBV27
clone size: many
CDR3 protein: CASSSQVPNQPQHF
CDR3 DNA: TGTGCCAGCAGTTCTCAGGTGCCCAATCAGCCCCAGCATTTT

D gene: TRBD1
J gene: TRBJ2-7
V gene: TRBV4-1
clone size: NA
CDR3 protein: CASSQDWGADRVHYEQYF
CDR3 DNA: TGCGCCAGCAGCCAAGATTGGGGAGCCGACAGGGTCCACTACGAGCAGTACTTC

D gene: NA
J gene: TRBJ1-5
V gene: TRBV2
clone size: many
CDR3 protein: CASSGVGNQPQHF
CDR3 DNA: TGTGCCAGCAGTGGGGTAGGCAATCAGCCCCAGCATTTT

D gene: TRBD2
J gene: TRBJ2-1
V gene: TRBV6-5
clone size: NA
CDR3 protein: CASSYDPSGYKPVNEQFF
CDR3 DNA: TGTGCCAGCAGTTATGACCCTAGCGGGTATAAACCCGTCAATGAGCAGTTCTTC

D gene: NA
J gene: TRBJ2-7
V gene: TRBV6-5
clone size: NA
CDR3 protein: CASSSSGRALGEQYF
CDR3 DNA: TGTGCCAGCAGTTCCAGCGGTAGGGCTCTCGGCGAGCAGTACTTC

D gene: NA
J gene: TRBJ2-1
V gene: TRBV27
clone size: many
CDR3 protein: CASSPGTTSYNEQFF
CDR3 DNA: TGTGCCAGCAGTCCCGGGACAACTTCCTACAATGAGCAGTTCTTC

D gene: NA
J gene: TRBJ1-5
V gene: TRBV10-1
clone size: NA
CDR3 protein: CASSDLAHPNQPQHF
CDR3 DNA: TGCGCCAGCAGCGACCTGGCGCACCCGAATCAGCCCCAGCATTTT

D gene: NA
J gene: TRBJ2-5
V gene: TRBV28
clone size: many
CDR3 protein: CASSLIGADQETQYF
CDR3 DNA: TGTGCCAGCAGTTTGATCGGGGCAGATCAAGAGACCCAGTACTTC

D gene: NA
J gene: TRBJ1-3
V gene: TRBV6-1
clone size: many
CDR3 protein: CAVLRDSGNTIYF
CDR3 DNA: TGTGCCGTACTCAGGGACTCTGGAAACACCATATATTTT

D gene: TRBD2
J gene: TRBJ2-1
V gene: TRBV7-2
clone size: many
CDR3 protein: CASSSPSSGGPYNEQFF
CDR3 DNA: TGTGCCAGCAGCTCACCCTCTAGCGGGGGGCCATACAATGAGCAGTTCTTC

D gene: TRBD1
J gene: TRBJ1-1
V gene: TRBV28
clone size: NA
CDR3 protein: CASSSDRGTRMNTEAFF
CDR3 DNA: TGTGCCAGCAGTTCCGACAGGGGGACCCGAATGAACACTGAAGCTTTCTTT

D gene: NA
J gene: TRBJ2-1
V gene: TRBV5-1
clone size: many
CDR3 protein: CASTGRAGLTYNEQFF
CDR3 DNA: TGCGCCAGCACCGGTCGGGCGGGATTGACCTACAATGAGCAGTTCTTC

D gene: NA
J gene: TRBJ1-6
V gene: TRBV6-1
clone size: many
CDR3 protein: CASSNDGVSPLHF
CDR3 DNA: TGTGCCAGCAGTAATGACGGGGTGTCACCCCTCCACTTT

D gene: TRBD1
J gene: TRBJ1-6
V gene: TRBV2
clone size: many
CDR3 protein: CASRTGTGFSSPLHF
CDR3 DNA: TGTGCCAGCAGGACCGGGACAGGGTTCAGTTCACCCCTCCACTTT

D gene: TRBD2
J gene: TRBJ2-1
V gene: TRBV30
clone size: many
CDR3 protein: CAWSVIGTSWGEQFF
CDR3 DNA: TGTGCCTGGAGTGTAATCGGGACTAGCTGGGGTGAGCAGTTCTTC

D gene: NA
J gene: TRBJ1-2
V gene: TRBV28
clone size: many
CDR3 protein: CASRESGGPSYGYTF
CDR3 DNA: TGTGCCAGCAGGGAAAGTGGGGGGCCTAGCTATGGCTACACCTTC

D gene: NA
J gene: TRBJ2-5
V gene: TRBV12-3/TRBV12-4
clone size: many
CDR3 protein: CASSMSGVGETQYF
CDR3 DNA: TGTGCCAGCTCGATGTCCGGGGTTGGCGAGACCCAGTACTTC

D gene: NA
J gene: TRBJ1-1
V gene: TRBV12-5
clone size: many
CDR3 protein: CASGFVQGRDTEAFF
CDR3 DNA: TGTGCTAGTGGTTTCGTCCAGGGCAGGGACACTGAAGCTTTCTTT

D gene: NA
J gene: TRBJ2-4
V gene: TRBV5-5
clone size: many
CDR3 protein: CASSRDLPTRNIQYF
CDR3 DNA: TGTGCCAGCAGCCGGGACCTCCCCACCCGGAACATTCAGTACTTC

D gene: NA
J gene: TRBJ1-5
V gene: TRBV2
clone size: many
CDR3 protein: CASSAPGGRDQPQHF
CDR3 DNA: TGTGCCAGCAGCGCCCCAGGCGGTCGGGACCAGCCCCAGCATTTT

D gene: TRBD1
J gene: TRBJ2-5
V gene: TRBV28
clone size: many
CDR3 protein: CASSLHPGGVEETQYF
CDR3 DNA: TGTGCCAGCAGTTTACACCCAGGGGGCGTTGAAGAGACCCAGTACTTC

D gene: NA
J gene: TRBJ1-4
V gene: TRBV6-1
clone size: many
CDR3 protein: CASSHGGGSNEKLFF
CDR3 DNA: TGTGCCAGCTCACACGGTGGCGGTTCTAATGAAAAACTGTTTTTT

D gene: NA
J gene: TRBJ1-5
V gene: TRBV28
clone size: many
CDR3 protein: CASSPGQYSNQPQHF
CDR3 DNA: TGTGCCAGCAGTCCTGGACAGTATAGCAATCAGCCCCAGCATTTT

D gene: NA
J gene: TRBJ1-1
V gene: TRBV27
clone size: many
CDR3 protein: CASSLSAGTSEAFF
CDR3 DNA: TGTGCCAGCAGTTTATCGGCCGGGACAAGCGAAGCTTTCTTT

D gene: NA
J gene: TRBJ2-1
V gene: TRBV12-3/TRBV12-4
clone size: many
CDR3 protein: CASSRTTTGSGGNEQFF
CDR3 DNA: TGTGCCAGCAGCCGCACCACTACAGGGTCAGGAGGCAATGAGCAGTTCTTC

D gene: NA
J gene: TRBJ2-1
V gene: TRBV5-8
clone size: few
CDR3 protein: CASSLSDGRREQFF
CDR3 DNA: TGTGCCAGCAGCTTGTCTGACGGGAGAAGGGAGCAGTTCTTC

D gene: NA
J gene: TRBJ2-1
V gene: TRBV11-1
clone size: NA
CDR3 protein: CASSLGRRNEQFF
CDR3 DNA: TGTGCCAGCAGCTTAGGACGGCGTAATGAGCAGTTCTTC

D gene: NA
J gene: TRBJ2-1
V gene: TRBV2
clone size: many
CDR3 protein: CASRLTGSGYNEQFF
CDR3 DNA: TGTGCCAGCAGATTGACAGGCAGTGGCTACAATGAGCAGTTCTTC

D gene: TRBD2
J gene: TRBJ2-7
V gene: TRBV20-1
clone size: few
CDR3 protein: CSARDIGEGYDYEQYF
CDR3 DNA: TGCAGTGCTAGAGATATCGGGGAGGGCTATGACTACGAGCAGTACTTC

D gene: NA
J gene: TRBJ2-3
V gene: TRBV7-9
clone size: many
CDR3 protein: CASSLSPPDTQYF
CDR3 DNA: TGTGCCAGCAGCTTAAGTCCCCCAGATACGCAGTATTTT

D gene: NA
J gene: TRBJ2-3
V gene: TRBV7-2
clone size: NA
CDR3 protein: CASSLQIRADFTDTQYF
CDR3 DNA: TGTGCCAGCAGCCTACAAATAAGGGCAGATTTCACAGATACGCAGTATTTT

D gene: TRBD2
J gene: TRBJ2-1
V gene: TRBV29-1
clone size: many
CDR3 protein: CSERETSYNEQFF
CDR3 DNA: TGCAGCGAGCGGGAGACCTCCTACAATGAGCAGTTCTTC

D gene: NA
J gene: TRBJ2-5
V gene: TRBV10-3
clone size: many
CDR3 protein: CAISEAPQETQYF
CDR3 DNA: TGTGCCATCAGTGAGGCACCCCAAGAGACCCAGTACTTC

D gene: NA
J gene: TRBJ2-3
V gene: TRBV6-1
clone size: NA
CDR3 protein: CASSHTARSFLDTQYF
CDR3 DNA: TGTGCCAGCAGTCATACGGCCCGGTCTTTTTTAGATACGCAGTATTTT

D gene: TRBD2
J gene: TRBJ2-1
V gene: TRBV27
clone size: many
CDR3 protein: CASSLNPLAVSYNEQFF
CDR3 DNA: TGTGCCAGCAGTTTAAACCCACTAGCGGTTTCCTACAATGAGCAGTTCTTC

D gene: NA
J gene: TRBJ1-1
V gene: TRBV10-3
clone size: many
CDR3 protein: CAISELGREDTEAFF
CDR3 DNA: TGTGCCATCAGTGAGTTAGGACGGGAGGACACTGAAGCTTTCTTT

D gene: NA
J gene: TRBJ1-2
V gene: TRBV10-3
clone size: many
CDR3 protein: CAISESGYGYTF
CDR3 DNA: TGTGCCATCAGTGAGTCGGGCTATGGCTACACCTTC

D gene: NA
J gene: TRBJ2-7
V gene: TRBV2
clone size: NA
CDR3 protein: CASSEALGSLSYEQYF
CDR3 DNA: TGTGCCAGCAGTGAAGCGCTAGGTAGTCTCTCCTACGAGCAGTACTTC

D gene: TRBD2
J gene: TRBJ2-7
V gene: TRBV7-8
clone size: many
CDR3 protein: CASSPQRGGRYEQYF
CDR3 DNA: TGTGCCAGCAGCCCCCAGCGGGGGGGCCGGTACGAGCAGTACTTC

D gene: NA
J gene: TRBJ2-2
V gene: TRBV30
clone size: many
CDR3 protein: CAWNDVGLTGELFF
CDR3 DNA: TGTGCCTGGAATGACGTAGGACTGACCGGGGAGCTGTTTTTT

D gene: TRBD1
J gene: TRBJ1-5
V gene: TRBV18
clone size: many
CDR3 protein: CASSPGTGSLRVDQPQHF
CDR3 DNA: TGTGCCAGCTCACCAGGGACAGGGAGTCTGAGGGTGGATCAGCCCCAGCATTTT

D gene: TRBD1
J gene: TRBJ2-5
V gene: TRBV2
clone size: NA
CDR3 protein: CASNRDRGEETQYF
CDR3 DNA: TGTGCCAGCAATCGGGACAGGGGAGAAGAGACCCAGTACTTC

D gene: TRBD1
J gene: TRBJ1-5
V gene: TRBV28
clone size: NA
CDR3 protein: CASSEGAAQPQHF
CDR3 DNA: TGTGCCAGCAGTGAGGGGGCCGCTCAGCCCCAGCATTTT

D gene: TRBD1
J gene: TRBJ1-5
V gene: TRBV12-3/TRBV12-4
clone size: many
CDR3 protein: CASSLDRGRGSGSQPQHF
CDR3 DNA: TGTGCCAGCAGTTTAGACAGGGGGCGAGGATCTGGATCACAGCCCCAGCATTTT

D gene: NA
J gene: TRBJ2-5
V gene: TRBV2
clone size: many
CDR3 protein: CASNLGYKTQYF
CDR3 DNA: TGTGCCAGCAACCTCGGGTATAAGACCCAGTACTTC

D gene: NA
J gene: TRBJ2-7
V gene: TRBV12-3/TRBV12-4
clone size: few
CDR3 protein: CASSRGAAYEQYF
CDR3 DNA: TGTGCCAGCAGCCGAGGGGCCGCCTACGAGCAGTACTTC

D gene: NA
J gene: TRBJ2-4
V gene: TRBV20-1
clone size: few
CDR3 protein: CSARDRIAQFRDIQYF
CDR3 DNA: TGCAGTGCTAGAGATAGAATTGCACAATTTCGGGACATTCAGTACTTC